The clone carrying this TCR beta chain was observed a few times. Its target is unknown. Germline CDR1 DFQATT, CDR2 SNEGSKA (reference sequence). CDR3 size: 12 residues. 5'RACE primed from the constant segment yielded TCR alpha and TCR beta cDNA libraries bearing sample barcodes and UMIs. Via MiXCR, TCRdb re-called the 5' RACE reads, giving one row per CDR3 protein. The sample shows around 410,000 distinct CDR3 sequences, about a quarter of them seen only once. The sample is drawn from a study of T-cell memory formation after mild COVID-19. Across the study: TCR clusters showed largely donor specificity.

Whole-study results and caveats: Day 15 to 85 contractors were CD4/CD8 balanced; later expanders leaned CD4+. Memory sampled before infection contained some responding clones, suggesting cross-reactive memory joined.

The chain joins TRBV20-1 to TRBJ2-1, with 11 bases matching TRBD1. The receptor's source is an adult woman who had mild COVID-19 (a few samples of this study predate the infection). Cell type and time point are not known. The sample was PBMCs or a T cell subset sorted from them (not recorded which). The DNA of the CDR3 is TGCAGGGCAGGACAGGGGGCTCAAGAGCAGTTCTTC. It specifies CRAGQGAQEQFF.